This TCR beta chain was obtained from a study of T-cell memory formation after mild COVID-19. Points from the study as a whole: The authors did not confirm SARS-CoV-2 specificity of second-wave clones peaking day 37. Pre-infection memory contained some responding clones, which suggested that cross-reactive memory had joined. Contracting clones, day 15 to 85, had balanced CD4/CD8, and later expanders favored CD4+.

Concerning this clonotype: The antigen is undetermined.

MiXCR, applied by TCRdb to the 5' RACE reads, yields one record per CDR3 protein. Among around 420,000 distinct CDR3 sequences listed, roughly 26% were seen once. V gave up 3 bases and J gave up 7 bases; unmatched junction bases: 1. The germline V gene has CDR1 SGDLS and CDR2 YYNGEE. This CDR3 has 12 residues. The TCR comes from an adult woman who had mild COVID-19 (a few samples of this study predate the infection). Cell type and time point are not known. Sequencing used PBMCs or a T cell subset sorted from them (not recorded which). The rearrangement links TRBV9 to TRBJ1-1; 9 bases are shared with TRBD1. The DNA for the CDR3 is TGTGCCAGCAGCGAGACAGGGGGTGAAGCTTTCTTT. This sequence encodes CASSETGGEAFF.